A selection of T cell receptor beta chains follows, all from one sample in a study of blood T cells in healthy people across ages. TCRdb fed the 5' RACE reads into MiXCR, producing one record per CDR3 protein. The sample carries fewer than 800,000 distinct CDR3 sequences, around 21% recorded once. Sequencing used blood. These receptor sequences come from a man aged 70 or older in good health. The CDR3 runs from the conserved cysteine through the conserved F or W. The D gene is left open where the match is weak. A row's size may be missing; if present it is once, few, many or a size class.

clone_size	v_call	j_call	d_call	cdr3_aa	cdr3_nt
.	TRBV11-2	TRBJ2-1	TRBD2	CASSLLRAGGTYNEQLF	TGTGCCAGCAGCTTATTACGGGCGGGAGGGACCTACAATGAGCAGCTCTTC
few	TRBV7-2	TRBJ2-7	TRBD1	CASSLLGQGHEQYF	TGTGCCAGCAGCTTACTAGGACAGGGTCACGAGCAGTACTTC
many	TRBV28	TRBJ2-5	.	CASSPTRGQETQYF	TGTGCCAGCAGTCCGACTAGGGGTCAAGAGACCCAGTACTTC
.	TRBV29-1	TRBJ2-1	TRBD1	CSAGQGVNEQFF	TGCAGCGCTGGCCAGGGGGTCAATGAGCAGTTCTTC
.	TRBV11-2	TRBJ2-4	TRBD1	CASGIQGVIAKNIQYF	TGTGCCAGCGGGATACAGGGGGTAATTGCCAAAAACATTCAGTACTTC
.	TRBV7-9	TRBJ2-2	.	CASRWDKVTGELFF	TGTGCCAGCAGGTGGGACAAGGTTACCGGGGAGCTGTTTTTT
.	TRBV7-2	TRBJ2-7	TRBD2	CASSLMGGRATYEQYF	TGTGCCAGCAGCTTAATGGGCGGGAGGGCAACCTACGAGCAGTACTTC
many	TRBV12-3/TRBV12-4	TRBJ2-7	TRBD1	CASSRQGPEQYF	TGTGCCAGCAGTCGACAGGGGCCCGAGCAGTACTTC
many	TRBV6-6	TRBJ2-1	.	CASSPLAGRSYNEQFF	TGTGCCAGCAGTCCCCTGGCGGGAAGGTCCTACAATGAGCAGTTCTTC
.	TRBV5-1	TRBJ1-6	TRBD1	CASSWDRDYNSPLHF	TGCGCCAGCAGCTGGGACAGGGATTATAATTCACCCCTCCACTTT
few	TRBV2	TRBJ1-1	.	CASGPPDVSRGTEAFF	TGTGCCAGCGGTCCCCCTGATGTTAGTCGAGGGACTGAAGCTTTCTTT
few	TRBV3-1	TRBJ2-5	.	CASSPLALSTQYF	TGTGCCAGCAGCCCCCTGGCTTTGTCCACCCAGTACTTC
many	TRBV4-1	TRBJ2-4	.	CASSQGVWGRESKNIQYF	TGCGCCAGCAGCCAAGGGGTTTGGGGGCGGGAGTCCAAAAACATTCAGTACTTC
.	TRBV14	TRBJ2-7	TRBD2	CASSQSLAEYEQYF	TGTGCCAGCAGCCAATCACTAGCGGAATACGAGCAGTACTTC
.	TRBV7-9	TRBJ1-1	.	CASSLNGVQYTEAFF	TGTGCCAGCAGCTTAAACGGGGTACAGTACACTGAAGCTTTCTTT
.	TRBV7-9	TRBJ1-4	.	CASSQGTGDEKLFF	TGTGCCAGCAGTCAGGGGACGGGAGATGAAAAACTGTTTTTT
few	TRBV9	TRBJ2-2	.	CASSVGQANTGELFF	TGTGCCAGCAGCGTAGGACAGGCGAACACCGGGGAGCTGTTTTTT